Sequencing of this TCR beta chain was carried out in a study of tumor and adjacent non-tumor tissue in lung cancer. Study-wide results and caveats: Tumor repertoires had a smaller top 100 clone share than normal lung. Higher tumor TCR diversity was associated with shorter survival.

Note on this clonotype: Its matching antigen is unknown. One junction end does not reproduce the germline sequence, and a read error may be involved.

The CDR3 runs to 16 residues. Per germline, CDR1 ENHRY and CDR2 SYGVKD. TCRbeta libraries were built with three rounds of nested PCR, modified from ARM-PCR. TCRdb fed the multiplex PCR reads into MiXCR, producing one record per CDR3 protein. The table has 60,000 to 85,000 distinct CDR3 sequences, less than 85% seen once. This sample's RNA came from whole unsorted tissue. Distant lung tissue was collected more than 3 cm away from the tumor edge. The clonotype was recovered from a man aged 70-80 years with non-small cell lung cancer. This chain joins TRBV10-3 and TRBJ2-3, with D tentatively TRBD2 (6 bases). The sequenced material came from distant non-tumor lung tissue. The CDR3 reads CAIGDLSGEGTDTQYF. CDR3 DNA sequence: TGTGCCATCGGTGATCTCTCGGGAGAGGGCACAGATACGCAGTATTTT.